What follows are 2 T cell receptor beta chains derived from one specimen sequenced in a study of identical twins. MiXCR, applied by TCRdb to the 5' RACE reads, yields one record per CDR3 protein. The sample shows around 340,000 distinct CDR3 sequences, about 10% of them seen only once. What was sequenced was naive T cells sorted from blood. The receptors derive from a woman in her forties or fifties in good health.

This clonotype was counted once. The chain is built from TRBV13 and TRBJ2-4; D may correspond to TRBD1 or TRBD2 (5 bases each). V gave up 0 bases and J gave up 5 bases, with 17 bases separating them. Germline lookup yields CDR1 PRHDT and CDR2 FYEKMQ (reference sequence). The CDR3 loop spans 17 amino acids. Here the CDR3 reads CASSLGPGTGSENIQYF. The CDR3 coding sequence is TGTGCCAGCAGCTTAGGTCCCGGGACGGGATCGGAAAACATTCAGTACTTC.

This rearrangement joins TRBV27 to TRBJ2-1; D not certain. Per germline, CDR1 MNHEY and CDR2 SMNVEV (reference sequence). This CDR3 is built from 13 residues. Trimming took off 8 bases at V and 8 bases at J, with 16 bases between the two ends. CDR3 in amino acids: CASVSDREHEQFF. DNA for the CDR3: TGTGCCAGCGTGTCGGATCGTGAGCATGAGCAGTTCTTC.